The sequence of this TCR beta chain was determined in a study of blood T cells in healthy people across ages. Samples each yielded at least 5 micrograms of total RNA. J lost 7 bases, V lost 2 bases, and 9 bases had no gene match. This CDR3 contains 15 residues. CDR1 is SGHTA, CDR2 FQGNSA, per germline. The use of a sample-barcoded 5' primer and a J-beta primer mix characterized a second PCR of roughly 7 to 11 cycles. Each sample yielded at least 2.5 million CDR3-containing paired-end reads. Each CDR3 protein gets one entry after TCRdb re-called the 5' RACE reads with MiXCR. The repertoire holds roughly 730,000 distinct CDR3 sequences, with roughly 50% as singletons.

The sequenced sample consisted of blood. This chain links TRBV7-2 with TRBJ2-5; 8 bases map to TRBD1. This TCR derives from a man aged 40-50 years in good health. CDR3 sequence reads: CASSLKLGQEVTQYF. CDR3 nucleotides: TGTGCCAGCAGCTTAAAATTGGGACAGGAGGTGACCCAGTACTTC.